The T cell receptor (beta chain) described here comes from a study of T cells after yellow fever vaccination. A few counts support this clonotype. Universal primer sites and UMIs were introduced during 5'RACE template-switching synthesis of TCR cDNA. TCRdb fed the 5' RACE reads into MiXCR, producing one record per CDR3 protein. The sample lists 120,000 or so distinct CDR3 sequences; roughly 8.2% were seen once. The CDR3 has 14 residues. V was trimmed by 6 bases and J by 3 bases, leaving 14 bases between them. This TCR was recovered from a man between 18 and 29 years old who received the YFV17D yellow fever vaccine. The source material was CD8+ T cells sorted from PBMCs, sampled on the day of the yellow fever booster vaccination. The J gene is TRBJ1-1, the V gene TRBV12-3 or TRBV12-4, with D hard to call. CDR3 sequence reads: CASRQNPYDTEAFF. The CDR3 bases are TGTGCCAGCAGACAAAACCCTTACGACACTGAAGCTTTCTTT.